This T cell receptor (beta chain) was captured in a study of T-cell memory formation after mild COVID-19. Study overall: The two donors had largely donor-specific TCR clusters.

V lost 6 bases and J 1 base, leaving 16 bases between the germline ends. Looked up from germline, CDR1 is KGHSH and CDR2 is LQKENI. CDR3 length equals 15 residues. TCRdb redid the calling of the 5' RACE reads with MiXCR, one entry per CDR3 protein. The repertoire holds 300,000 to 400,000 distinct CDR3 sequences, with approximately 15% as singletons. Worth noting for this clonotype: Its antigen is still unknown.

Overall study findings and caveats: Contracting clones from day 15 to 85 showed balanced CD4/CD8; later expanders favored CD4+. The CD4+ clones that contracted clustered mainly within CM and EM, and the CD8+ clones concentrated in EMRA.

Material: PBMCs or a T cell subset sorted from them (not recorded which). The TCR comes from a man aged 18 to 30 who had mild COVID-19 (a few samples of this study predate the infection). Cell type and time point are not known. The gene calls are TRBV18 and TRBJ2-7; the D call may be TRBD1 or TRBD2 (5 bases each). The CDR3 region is CASSILPGRSYEQYV. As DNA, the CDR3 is TGTGCCAGCTCCATTCTACCGGGACGTTCCTACGAGCAGTACGTC.